This TCR beta chain was captured by sequencing in a study of T cell changes during pregnancy in multiple sclerosis. The table came from immunoSEQ multiplex PCR; TCRdb's copy has only in-frame clones and leaves some out. The profile shows 40,000 to 55,000 clones, 85% to 90% of them singletons. Germline-derived CDR1 and CDR2 are MNHEY and SVGAGI. The CDR3 contains 13 residues. V lost 11 bases, J lost 2 bases, and 16 bases lay in between. This clone has just one count. The chain carries TRBV6-5 and TRBJ2-7; D is possibly TRBD2 (6 bases). The sample consisted of peripheral blood, taken in the second trimester of pregnancy. This clonotype was obtained from a female donor in good health, enrolled as a control in a pregnancy study. The CDR3 protein is CAGGRPGTYEQYF. CDR3 bases: TGTGCCGGAGGGCGGCCGGGGACCTACGAGCAGTACTTC.